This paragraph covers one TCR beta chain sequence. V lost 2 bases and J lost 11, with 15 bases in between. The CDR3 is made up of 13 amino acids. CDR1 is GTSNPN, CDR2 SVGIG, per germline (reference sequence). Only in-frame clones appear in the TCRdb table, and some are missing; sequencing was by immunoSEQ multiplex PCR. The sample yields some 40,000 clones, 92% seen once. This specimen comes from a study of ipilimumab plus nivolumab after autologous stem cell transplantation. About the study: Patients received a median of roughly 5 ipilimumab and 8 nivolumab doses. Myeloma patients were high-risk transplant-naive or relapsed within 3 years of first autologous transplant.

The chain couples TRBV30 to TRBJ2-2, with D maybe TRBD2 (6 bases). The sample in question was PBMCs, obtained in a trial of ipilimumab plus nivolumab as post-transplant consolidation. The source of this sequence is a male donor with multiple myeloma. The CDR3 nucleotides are TGTGCCTGGAGTAGGGGACTGCTTAACGAGCTGTTTTTT. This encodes CAWSRGLLNELFF.